Each of the 22 T cell receptor beta chains below was sequenced from the same sample in a study of blood T cell repertoires in COVID-19. Clones were sequenced by immunoSEQ multiplex PCR, and TCRdb holds only the in-frame ones, with some missing. The sample contains more than 250,000 clones, about 91% of which appear only once. The specimen was PBMCs or T cells enriched from blood (not recorded which). These receptors were taken from a woman in her thirties or forties with acute COVID-19.

This clone has just one count. This rearrangement joins TRBV30 to TRBJ2-1, with TRBD2 identical over 9 bases. The CDR3 is 14 amino acids. Germline V gene lookup returns CDR1 GTSNPN and CDR2 SVGIG (reference sequence). V dropped 4 bases and J dropped 4; count of bases not matched to a gene: 5. This CDR3 reads CAWTELAGYNEQFF. For the CDR3, the DNA is TGTGCCTGGACCGAGCTAGCGGGGTACAATGAGCAGTTCTTC.

V usage is TRBV19 and J usage is TRBJ1-3; TRBD1 is a possible D gene (5 bases). The CDR3 loop spans 13 amino acids. From germline, CDR1 is LNHDA and CDR2 SQIVND (reference sequence). V lost 11 bases to trimming and J lost 4 bases, with 15 bases between them. CDR3 bases: TGTGCCTCACTCCCAGGGAACGGAAACACCATATATTTT. Translating gives CASLPGNGNTIYF.

The chain employs TRBV15 and TRBJ2-2; no reliable D call. This CDR3 has 17 residues. Trimming removed 0 bases from V and 3 bases from J, with 14 bases in between. Germline V gives CDR1 LNHNV, CDR2 YYDKDF (reference sequence). CDR3 DNA: TGTGCCACCAGCAGAGATTACGCCAGTCGGGACACCGGGGAGCTGTTTTTT. Translation: CATSRDYASRDTGELFF.

V usage is TRBV11-2 and J usage is TRBJ2-7, with 7 bases matching TRBD1. This CDR3 is built from 14 residues. V shed 2 bases and J 0 bases; nucleotides not matched to a gene: 1. Germline V lookup: CDR1 SGHAT, CDR2 FQNNGV. The CDR3 loop is CASSLRTGSYEQYV. The CDR3 coding sequence is TGTGCCAGCAGCTTACGGACAGGCTCCTACGAGCAGTACGTC.

The gene calls are TRBV11-3 and TRBJ2-3; TRBD2 aligns across 12 bases. The CDR3 sequence is 16 residues long. Germline lookup yields CDR1 SGHNT and CDR2 YENEEA. J was trimmed by 1 base and V by 5 bases; bases with no gene match: 4. This CDR3 reads CASSPTSGSGTDTQYF. The CDR3 nucleotides are TGTGCCAGCAGCCCGACTAGCGGGAGTGGCACAGATACGCAGTATTTT. Looking up the rest from reference TRBV11-3 and TRBJ2-3 gives the full variable domain: EAGVVQSPRYKIIEKKQPVAFWCNPISGHNTLYWYLQNLGQGPELLIRYENEEAVDDSQLPKDRFSAERLKGVDSTLKIQPAELGDSAVYLCASSPTSGSGTDTQYFGPGTRLTVL.

The V gene is TRBV27, the J gene TRBJ1-6; TRBD1 aligns across 8 bases. Trimming cost V 2 bases and J 10 bases; bases outside gene matches: 13. The germline gives CDR1 MNHEY, CDR2 SMNVEV (reference sequence). The CDR3 has 17 residues. The CDR3 loop reads CASSLTGAGGFESPLHF. The CDR3 nucleotides read TGTGCCAGCAGTTTAACAGGGGCAGGGGGCTTCGAATCACCCCTCCACTTT.

In DNA, the CDR3 is TGTGCCAGCAGTGCCCTCGAAGGGGTGGTTGAAAAACTGTTTTTT. It is translated as CASSALEGVVEKLFF. The rearrangement links TRBV2 to TRBJ1-4; possibly TRBD1 for D (5 bases). This CDR3 is 15 amino acids long. The germline gives CDR1 SNHLY, CDR2 FYNNEI. Between the trimmed V and J ends, which lost 4 bases and 7 bases, there was a span of 16 bases.

The V and J genes are TRBV9 and TRBJ2-3, with 9 bases identical to TRBD1. Germline V gene sequence: CDR1 SGDLS, CDR2 YYNGEE. The CDR3 has 14 residues. The junction had 0 bases not matched to a gene; V was cut back by 3 bases and J by 1 base. The DNA of the CDR3 is TGTGCCAGCAGCGGGGACAGGGGCACAGATACGCAGTATTTT. Translating it yields CASSGDRGTDTQYF.

The V and J genes are TRBV6-1 and TRBJ1-5; D perhaps matches TRBD1 (6 bases). The CDR3 contains 16 residues. Germline V gives CDR1 MNHNS, CDR2 SASEGT. The ends were cut back, 4 bases at V and 0 bases at J, with 13 bases in the middle. The CDR3 here is CASSGTVAYSNQPQHF. The CDR3 coding sequence is TGTGCCAGCAGTGGGACAGTAGCATATAGCAATCAGCCCCAGCATTTT.

The chain recombines TRBV6-1 with TRBJ1-6; D gene unclear. V lost 2 bases to trimming and J lost 8 bases, with 10 bases between them. The CDR3 sequence is 14 residues long. CDR1 and CDR2 (germline): MNHNS, SASEGT. CDR3 loop: CASSESGLDSPLHF. The CDR3 DNA sequence: TGTGCCAGCAGTGAATCGGGTTTGGATTCACCCCTCCACTTT.

The chain links TRBV30 to TRBJ1-2; tentatively, D is TRBD1 (5 bases). Trimming left V 6 bases short and J 7 bases short, with 12 bases between. CDR3 length equals 11 residues. Germline CDR1 GTSNPN, CDR2 SVGIG (reference sequence). Written as DNA, the CDR3 is TGTGCCTGTGCAGGGTGGCGTGGCTACACCTTC. It codes for CACAGWRGYTF.

The chain couples TRBV21-1 to TRBJ2-7; the DNA was not used to check the table's D call, TRBD2. TRBV21-1 is termed a pseudogene. This CDR3 has 14 residues. In DNA, the CDR3 is TGTGCCAGCAGCAAAGCACCGGGACTGCCAGAGCAGTACGTC. Its protein product is CASSKAPGLPEQYV.

The chain couples TRBV5-5 to TRBJ1-5; D is unresolved. Trimming stripped 4 bases from V and 0 bases from J, with 11 bases between. The CDR3 totals 15 residues. The germline CDR1 and CDR2 sequences are SGHKS and YYEKEE (reference sequence). CDR3 in amino acids: CASSDGSYSNQPQHF. As DNA, the CDR3 is TGTGCCAGCAGCGACGGGAGTTATAGCAATCAGCCCCAGCATTTT.

This chain joins TRBV6-5 and TRBJ1-1, with D tentatively TRBD1 (6 bases). This CDR3 region has 14 residues. Trimming took 6 bases from V and 1 from J, leaving 12 bases between them. Germline values: CDR1 MNHEY, CDR2 SVGAGI. The CDR3 sequence is CASSRPGQNTEAFF. CDR3 DNA: TGTGCCAGCAGCCGACCGGGACAGAACACTGAAGCTTTCTTT.

V usage is TRBV4-1 and J usage is TRBJ2-5; TRBD2 agrees at 16 bases. This CDR3 contains 19 residues. Germline V gene lookup returns CDR1 MGHRA and CDR2 YSYEKL. The V and J ends lost 3 bases and 2 bases, in that order; junction bases with no gene match: 9. CDR3 nucleotide sequence: TGCGCCAGCAGCCATCCGGGACTAGCGGGAGGGCCAGGGCAAGAGACCCAGTACTTC. It translates to CASSHPGLAGGPGQETQYF.

The rearrangement uses TRBV5-4 and TRBJ2-2; 7 bases map to TRBD2. CDR3 size: 14 residues. Germline CDR1 SGHNT, CDR2 YYREEE (reference sequence). With V trimmed by 2 bases and J by 8 bases, 6 bases remained unmatched. The CDR3 loop is CASSFTGRTGELFF. CDR3 nucleotide sequence: TGTGCCAGCAGCTTTACCGGGAGGACGGGGGAGCTGTTTTTT.

V gene TRBV5-1 combines with J gene TRBJ2-7; 8 bases agree with TRBD1. Germline V gene sequence: CDR1 SGHRS, CDR2 YFSETQ. There are 17 residues in the CDR3. V gave up 4 bases and J gave up 0 bases; unmatched junction bases: 12. The CDR3 bases are TGCGCCAGCAGCCCTTTAGTTGTGGGACAGGCCTCCTACGAGCAGTACTTC. Encoded protein: CASSPLVVGQASYEQYF.

The V and J genes are TRBV10-3 and TRBJ1-2, with TRBD1 identical over 10 bases. Germline V gives CDR1 ENHRY, CDR2 SYGVKD. The CDR3 is 13 amino acids. The V and J ends lost 7 bases and 7 bases, in that order; junction bases with no gene match: 6. The CDR3 DNA reads as TGTGCCATCACGGGGACAGGGGAAAGTGGCTACACCTTC. Translated: CAITGTGESGYTF.

The rearrangement joins TRBV24-1 to TRBJ2-7, with 9 bases lining up with TRBD1. Germline V lookup: CDR1 KGHDR, CDR2 SFDVKD. J gave up 3 bases and V 10 bases, and 6 bases lay outside the gene matches. This CDR3 spans 13 amino acids. Here the CDR3 DNA reads TGTGCCACGGGTGGGGACAGGGACTACGAGCAGTACTTC. This translates into CATGGDRDYEQYF.

This chain uses TRBV7-9 with TRBJ1-1, with 7 bases lining up with TRBD1. J gave up 3 bases and V 6 bases, and 4 bases lay outside the gene matches. There are 13 residues in the CDR3. Germline loops: CDR1 SEHNR, CDR2 FQNEAQ (reference sequence). The CDR3 is CASRGTGDTEAFF. Written as DNA, the CDR3 is TGTGCCAGCAGGGGTACAGGGGACACTGAAGCTTTCTTT.

This clone was observed many times. The chain employs TRBV20-1 and TRBJ2-3, with no clear D. V lost 4 bases and J 5 bases, leaving 7 bases between the germline ends. Germline lookup yields CDR1 DFQATT and CDR2 SNEGSKA (reference sequence). The length of the CDR3 is 11 residues. For the CDR3, the DNA is TGCAGTGCTATTGTAGTAGATACGCAGTATTTT. Its protein product is CSAIVVDTQYF.

This rearrangement joins TRBV6-2 or TRBV6-3 to TRBJ2-3; 10 nucleotides align to TRBD2. V was pared by 2 bases and J by 1 base, with 18 bases of the junction left unmatched. The CDR3 loop spans 21 amino acids. Germline V gene data show CDR1 as MNHEY and CDR2 as SVGEGT. CDR3 nucleotides: TGTGCCAGCAGTTACCATCTACCAAGCGGGAGGGCGGAATCGCGCACAGATACGCAGTATTTT. Translation: CASSYHLPSGRAESRTDTQYF.